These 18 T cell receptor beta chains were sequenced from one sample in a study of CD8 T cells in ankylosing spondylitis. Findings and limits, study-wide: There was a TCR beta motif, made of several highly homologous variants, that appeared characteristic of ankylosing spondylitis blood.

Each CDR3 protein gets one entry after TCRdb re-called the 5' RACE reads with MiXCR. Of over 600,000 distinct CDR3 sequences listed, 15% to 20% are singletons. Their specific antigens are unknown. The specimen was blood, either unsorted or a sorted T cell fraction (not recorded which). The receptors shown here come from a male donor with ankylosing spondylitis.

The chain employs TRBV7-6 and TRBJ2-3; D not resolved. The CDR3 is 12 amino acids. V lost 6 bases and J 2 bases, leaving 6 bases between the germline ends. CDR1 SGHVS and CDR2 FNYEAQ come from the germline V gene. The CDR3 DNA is TGTGCCAGCAGATCTCTCACAGATACGCAGTATTTT. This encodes CASRSLTDTQYF.

The CDR3 DNA sequence: TGTGCCAGCACCAGCGGGGGGGAAACCGGGGAGCTGTTTTTT. Residues: CASTSGGETGELFF. The chain recombines TRBV12-3 or TRBV12-4 with TRBJ2-2; the match to TRBD2 covers 10 bases. Germline trimming cut 7 bases from V and 5 bases from J; bases unmatched to any gene: 4. This CDR3 is 14 amino acids long.

The CDR3 bases are TGTGCCAGCAGTGGAGACAGGGGCGACACTGAAGCTTTCTTT. This encodes CASSGDRGDTEAFF. J is TRBJ1-1 and V is TRBV25-1, with 8 nucleotides matching TRBD1. There are 14 residues in the CDR3. Germline loops: CDR1 MGHDK, CDR2 SYGVNS. The ends lost 4 bases at V and 3 bases at J; junction bases unmatched: 4.

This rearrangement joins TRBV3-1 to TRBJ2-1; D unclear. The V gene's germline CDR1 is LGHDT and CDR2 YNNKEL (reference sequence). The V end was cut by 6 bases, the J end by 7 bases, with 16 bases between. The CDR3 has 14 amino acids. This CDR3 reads CASSQMRLVNEQFF. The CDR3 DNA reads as TGTGCCAGCAGTCAGATGCGTTTAGTGAATGAGCAGTTCTTC.

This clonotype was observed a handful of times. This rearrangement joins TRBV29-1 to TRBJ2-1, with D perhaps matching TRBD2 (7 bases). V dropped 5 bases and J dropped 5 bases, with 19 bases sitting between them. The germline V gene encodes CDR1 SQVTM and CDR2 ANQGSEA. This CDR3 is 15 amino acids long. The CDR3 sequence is CSVRGGGLNNNEQFF. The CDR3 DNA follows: TGCAGCGTTCGAGGGGGGGGACTGAATAACAATGAGCAGTTCTTC.

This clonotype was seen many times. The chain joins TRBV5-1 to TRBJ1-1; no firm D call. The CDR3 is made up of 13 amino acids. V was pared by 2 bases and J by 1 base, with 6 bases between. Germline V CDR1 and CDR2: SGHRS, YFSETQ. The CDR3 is CASSFEGNTEAFF. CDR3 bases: TGCGCCAGCAGCTTTGAAGGGAACACTGAAGCTTTCTTT.

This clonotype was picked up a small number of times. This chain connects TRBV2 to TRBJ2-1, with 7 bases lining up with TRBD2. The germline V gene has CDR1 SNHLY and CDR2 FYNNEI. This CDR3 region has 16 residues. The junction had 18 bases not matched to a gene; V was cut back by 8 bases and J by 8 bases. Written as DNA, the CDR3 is TGTGCCAGCGCGGACTACTTTCGCGGGAGTCAACATGAGCAGTTCTTC. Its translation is CASADYFRGSQHEQFF.

This CDR3 is CASSAGRGLIVNTEAFF. In nucleotides, the CDR3 is TGTGCCAGCAGCGCGGGGCGGGGACTGATAGTGAACACTGAAGCTTTCTTT. The chain couples TRBV5-4 to TRBJ1-1; D may be TRBD1 (5 bases). Trimming stripped 4 bases from V and 0 bases from J, with 19 bases between. Germline V gene lookup returns CDR1 SGHNT and CDR2 YYREEE (reference sequence). There are 17 residues in the CDR3.

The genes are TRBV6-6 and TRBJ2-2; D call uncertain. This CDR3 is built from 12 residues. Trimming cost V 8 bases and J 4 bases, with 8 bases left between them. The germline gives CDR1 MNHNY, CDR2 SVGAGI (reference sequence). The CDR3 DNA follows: TGTGCCAGCCGGGTGGCCACCGGGGAGCTGTTTTTT. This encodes CASRVATGELFF.

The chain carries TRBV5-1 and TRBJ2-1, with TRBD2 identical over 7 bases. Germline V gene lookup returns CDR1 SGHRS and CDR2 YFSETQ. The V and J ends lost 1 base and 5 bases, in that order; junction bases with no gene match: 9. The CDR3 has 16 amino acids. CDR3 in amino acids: CASSLIAGGYDNEQFF. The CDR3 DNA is TGCGCCAGCAGCTTGATAGCGGGTGGGTATGACAATGAGCAGTTCTTC.

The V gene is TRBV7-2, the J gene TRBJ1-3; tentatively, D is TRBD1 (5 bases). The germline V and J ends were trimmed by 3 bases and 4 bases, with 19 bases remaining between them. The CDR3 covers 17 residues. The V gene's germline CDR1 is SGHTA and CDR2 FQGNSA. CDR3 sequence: CASSFFSTGREGNTIYF. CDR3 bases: TGTGCCAGCAGCTTCTTCTCGACTGGCAGGGAGGGAAACACCATATATTTT.

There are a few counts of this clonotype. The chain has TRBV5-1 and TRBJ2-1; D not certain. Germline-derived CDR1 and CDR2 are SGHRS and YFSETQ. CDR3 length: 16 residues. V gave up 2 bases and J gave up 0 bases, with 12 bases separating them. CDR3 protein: CASSFPIKHSYNEQFF. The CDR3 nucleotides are TGCGCCAGCAGCTTCCCGATTAAACACTCCTACAATGAGCAGTTCTTC.

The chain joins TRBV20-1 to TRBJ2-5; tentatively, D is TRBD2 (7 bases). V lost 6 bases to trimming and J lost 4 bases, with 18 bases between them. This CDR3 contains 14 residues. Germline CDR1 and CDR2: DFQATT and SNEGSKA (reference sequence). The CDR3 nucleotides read TGCAGTGCCACCCGCTGGGGGGGCGCAGAGACCCAGTACTTC. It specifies CSATRWGGAETQYF.

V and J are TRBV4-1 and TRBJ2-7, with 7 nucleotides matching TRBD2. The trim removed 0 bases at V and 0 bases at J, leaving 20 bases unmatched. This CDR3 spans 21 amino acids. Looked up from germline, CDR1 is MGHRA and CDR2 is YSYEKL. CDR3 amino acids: CASSQDILRASWGGSSYEQYF. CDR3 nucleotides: TGCGCCAGCAGCCAAGATATTTTGAGAGCTAGCTGGGGCGGGAGCTCCTACGAGCAGTACTTC.

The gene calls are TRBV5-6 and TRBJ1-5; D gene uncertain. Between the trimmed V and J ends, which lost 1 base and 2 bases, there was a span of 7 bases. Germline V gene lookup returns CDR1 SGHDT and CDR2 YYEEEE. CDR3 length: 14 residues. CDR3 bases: TGTGCCAGCAGCTTGTTGAGGGGCAATCAGCCCCAGCATTTT. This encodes CASSLLRGNQPQHF. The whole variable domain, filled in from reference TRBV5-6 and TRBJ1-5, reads DAGVTQSPTHLIKTRGQQVTLRCSPKSGHDTVSWYQQALGQGPQFIFQYYEEEERQRGNFPDRFSGHQFPNYSSELNVNALLLGDSALYLCASSLLRGNQPQHFGDGTRLSIL.

This chain's CDR3 is CASSQGTSGGWGETQYF. CDR3 in DNA: TGTGCCAGCAGCCAAGGAACCAGCGGGGGCTGGGGGGAGACCCAGTACTTC. J is TRBJ2-5 and V is TRBV3-1; 8 bases fit TRBD2. The V and J ends lost 1 base and 5 bases, in that order; junction bases with no gene match: 12. The germline V gene has CDR1 LGHDT and CDR2 YNNKEL (reference sequence). This CDR3 has 17 residues.

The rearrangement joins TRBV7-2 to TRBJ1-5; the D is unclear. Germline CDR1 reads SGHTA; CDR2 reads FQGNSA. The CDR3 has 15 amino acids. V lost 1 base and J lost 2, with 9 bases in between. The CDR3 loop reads CASSLDLGGNQPQHF. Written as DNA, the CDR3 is TGTGCCAGCAGCTTAGACCTTGGGGGCAATCAGCCCCAGCATTTT.

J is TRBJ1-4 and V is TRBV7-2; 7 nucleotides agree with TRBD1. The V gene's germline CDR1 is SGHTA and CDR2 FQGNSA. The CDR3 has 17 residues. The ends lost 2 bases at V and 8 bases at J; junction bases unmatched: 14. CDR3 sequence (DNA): TGTGCCAGCAGCTTACTCGTCCTGACAGGGAATAACGAAAAACTGTTTTTT. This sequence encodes CASSLLVLTGNNEKLFF.